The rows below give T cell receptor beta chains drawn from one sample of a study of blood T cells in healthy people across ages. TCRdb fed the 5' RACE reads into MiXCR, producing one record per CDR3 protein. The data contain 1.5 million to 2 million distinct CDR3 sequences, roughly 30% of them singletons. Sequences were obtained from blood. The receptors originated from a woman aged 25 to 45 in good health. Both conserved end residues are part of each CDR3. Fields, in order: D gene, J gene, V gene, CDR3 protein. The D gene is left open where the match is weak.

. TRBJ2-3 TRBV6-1 CASSVPAPRGTDTQYF
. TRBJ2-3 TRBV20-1 CSARVFLGLSTDTQYF
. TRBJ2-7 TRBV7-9 CASSLPGNSYEQYF
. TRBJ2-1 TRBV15 CATSRDGRGETQFF
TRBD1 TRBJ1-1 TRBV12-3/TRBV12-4 CASRVGTGAFEAFF
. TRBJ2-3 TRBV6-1 CATSIGEEISRTDTQYF
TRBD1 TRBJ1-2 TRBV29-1 CSVEGGPGGLGYTF
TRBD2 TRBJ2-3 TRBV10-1 CASSESIGVAGDTDTQYF
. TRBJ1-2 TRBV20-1 CSARVEGNYGYTF
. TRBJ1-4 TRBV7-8 CASSFSGATNEKLFF
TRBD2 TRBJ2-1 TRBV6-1 CASSEETSGSNEQFF
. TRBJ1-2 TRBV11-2 CASSLSRDIYGYTF
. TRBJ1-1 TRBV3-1 CASSHDGEAFF
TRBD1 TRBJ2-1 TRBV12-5 CASGTGTGPYNEQFF
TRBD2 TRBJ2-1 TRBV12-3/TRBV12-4 CASSSLAGAQFF
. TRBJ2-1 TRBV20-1 CSAPLVNEQFF
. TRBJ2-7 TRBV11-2 CASSSQGPQYF
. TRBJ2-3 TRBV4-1 CASSPIRGAVDTQYF
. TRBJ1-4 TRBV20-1 CSASSGLTTNEKLFF